The present TCR beta chain was sequenced within a study of metastatic and nonmetastatic thyroid tumors. Study-wide context: Thyroid patients, malignant and benign, had repertoires compared across blood and tumor or nodule tissue. Notes on the study in general: Relative to benign nodules, malignant thyroid tumors were reportedly characterized by significantly elevated TCR beta diversity in blood and tumor.

Thyroid surgery took place with no prior treatment in any patient. The CDR3 is made up of 15 amino acids. Germline V gene data show CDR1 as LGHDT and CDR2 as YNNKEL (reference sequence). V was pared by 4 bases and J by 6 bases, with 10 bases of the junction left unmatched. In the study's own analysis: A classifier for distant metastasis in papillary thyroid cancer was constructed using CDR3 differences observed across clinicopathological groups. With MiXCR, TCRdb called clones anew from the PCR reads. TCRdb, rather than the study authors, made the V and J calls. The sample lists about 21,000 clones, approximately 26% occurring once. A note on this clone: Its antigen is not known.

Sequencing used blood. The clonotype comes from a female donor with papillary thyroid cancer or a benign thyroid nodule (not recorded which). Some clones in this sample may be carry-over from other donors' samples. The chain links TRBV3-1 to TRBJ1-2; the match to TRBD1 covers 8 bases. The CDR3 region has the DNA TGTGCCAGCAGCCGATACATTCAGGGGGCGAATGGCTACACCTTC. Translating it yields CASSRYIQGANGYTF.